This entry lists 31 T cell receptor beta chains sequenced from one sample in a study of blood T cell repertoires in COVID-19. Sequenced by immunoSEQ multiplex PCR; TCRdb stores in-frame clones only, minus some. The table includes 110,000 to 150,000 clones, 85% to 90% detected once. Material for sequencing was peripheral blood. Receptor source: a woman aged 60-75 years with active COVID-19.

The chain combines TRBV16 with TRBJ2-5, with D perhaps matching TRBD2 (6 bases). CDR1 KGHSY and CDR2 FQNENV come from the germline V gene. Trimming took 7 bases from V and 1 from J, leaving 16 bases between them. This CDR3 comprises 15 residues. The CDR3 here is CASTPQAGRQETQYF. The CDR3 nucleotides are TGTGCCAGCACCCCTCAGGCGGGACGCCAAGAGACCCAGTACTTC. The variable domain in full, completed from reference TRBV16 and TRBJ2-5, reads GEEVAQTPKHLVRGEGQKAKLYCAPIKGHSYVFWYQQVLKNEFKFLISFQNENVFDETGMPKERFSAKCLPNSPCSLEIQATKLEDSAVYFCASTPQAGRQETQYFGPGTRLLVL.

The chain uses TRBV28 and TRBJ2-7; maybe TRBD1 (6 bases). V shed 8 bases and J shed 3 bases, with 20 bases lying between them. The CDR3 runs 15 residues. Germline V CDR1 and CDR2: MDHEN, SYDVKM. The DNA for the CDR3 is TGTGCCAGCCGAGGCGCGGACAGCCTTCTCTACGAGCAGTACTTC. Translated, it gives CASRGADSLLYEQYF.

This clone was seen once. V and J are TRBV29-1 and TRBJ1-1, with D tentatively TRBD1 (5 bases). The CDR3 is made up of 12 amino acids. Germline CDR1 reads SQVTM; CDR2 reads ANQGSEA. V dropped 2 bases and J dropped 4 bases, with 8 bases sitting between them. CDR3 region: CSVERGTTEAFF. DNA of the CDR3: TGCAGCGTTGAACGGGGGACCACTGAAGCTTTCTTT.

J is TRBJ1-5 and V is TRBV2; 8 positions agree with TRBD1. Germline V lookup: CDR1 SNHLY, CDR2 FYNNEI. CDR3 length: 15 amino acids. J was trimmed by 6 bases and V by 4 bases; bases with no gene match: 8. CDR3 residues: CASSGLDREAQPQHF. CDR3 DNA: TGTGCCAGCAGTGGTTTGGACAGGGAAGCTCAGCCCCAGCATTTT.

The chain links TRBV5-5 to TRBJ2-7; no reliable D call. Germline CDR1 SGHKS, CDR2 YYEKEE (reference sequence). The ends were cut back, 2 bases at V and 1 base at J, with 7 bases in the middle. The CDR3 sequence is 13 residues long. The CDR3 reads CASSFGYSYEQYF. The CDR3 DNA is TGTGCCAGCAGCTTCGGTTATTCCTACGAGCAGTACTTC. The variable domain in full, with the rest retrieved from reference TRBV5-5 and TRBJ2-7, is DAGVTQSPTHLIKTRGQQVTLRCSPISGHKSVSWYQQVLGQGPQFIFQYYEKEERGRGNFPDRFSARQFPNYSSELNVNALLLGDSALYLCASSFGYSYEQYFGPGTRLTVT.

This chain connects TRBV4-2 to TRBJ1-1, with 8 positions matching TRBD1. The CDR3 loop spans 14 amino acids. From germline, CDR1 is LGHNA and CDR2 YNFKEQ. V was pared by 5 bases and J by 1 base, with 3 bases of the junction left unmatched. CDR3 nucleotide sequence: TGTGCCAGCAGCGTGGACAGGGCGAACACTGAAGCTTTCTTT. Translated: CASSVDRANTEAFF.

CDR3 DNA: TGCGCCAGCAAGGTCCGGACAGGGAGCTCCTACGAGCAGTACTTC. It yields the protein CASKVRTGSSYEQYF. This sequence joins TRBV10-1 and TRBJ2-7; TRBD1 matches 8 bases. The CDR3 covers 15 residues. CDR1 is WNHNN and CDR2 is SYGVQD in the germline V gene (reference sequence). V was pared by 7 bases and J by 0 bases, with 8 bases of the junction left unmatched.

The CDR3 sequence is CASSYGGGRETQYF. The CDR3 DNA is TGTGCCAGCAGTTACGGGGGGGGTCGGGAGACCCAGTACTTC. The chain carries TRBV6-5 and TRBJ2-5, with TRBD2 identical over 7 bases. The CDR3 totals 14 residues. Unmatched junction bases numbered 5, after V lost 2 bases and J lost 5 bases. Germline V gene sequence: CDR1 MNHEY, CDR2 SVGAGI.

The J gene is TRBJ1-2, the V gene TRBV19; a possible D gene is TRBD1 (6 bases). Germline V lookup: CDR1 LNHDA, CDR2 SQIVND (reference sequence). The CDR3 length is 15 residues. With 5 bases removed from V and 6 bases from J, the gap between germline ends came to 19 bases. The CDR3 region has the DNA TGTGCCAGTAGTTTCCGGGACAATCCGCCAAATGGCTACACCTTC. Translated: CASSFRDNPPNGYTF.

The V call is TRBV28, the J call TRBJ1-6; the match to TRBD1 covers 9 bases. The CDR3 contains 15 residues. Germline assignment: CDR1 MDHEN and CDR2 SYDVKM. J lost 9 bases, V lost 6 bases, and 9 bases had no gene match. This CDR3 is CASRGQGGLGSPLHF. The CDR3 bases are TGTGCCAGCAGGGGACAGGGTGGCCTAGGTTCACCCCTCCACTTT.

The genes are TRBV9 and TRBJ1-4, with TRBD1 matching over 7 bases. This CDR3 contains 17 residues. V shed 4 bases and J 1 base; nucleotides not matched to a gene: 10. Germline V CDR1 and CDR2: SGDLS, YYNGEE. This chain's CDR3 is CASSPTGAGRTNEKLFF. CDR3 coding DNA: TGTGCCAGCAGCCCAACAGGGGCGGGCAGAACTAATGAAAAACTGTTTTTT.

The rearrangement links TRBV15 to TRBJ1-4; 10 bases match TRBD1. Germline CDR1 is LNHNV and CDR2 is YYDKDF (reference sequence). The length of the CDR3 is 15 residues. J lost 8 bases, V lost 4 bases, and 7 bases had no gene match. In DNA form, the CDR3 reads TGTGCCACCAGCACCCGGGACAGGGGTCGGGAAAAACTGTTTTTT. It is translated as CATSTRDRGREKLFF.

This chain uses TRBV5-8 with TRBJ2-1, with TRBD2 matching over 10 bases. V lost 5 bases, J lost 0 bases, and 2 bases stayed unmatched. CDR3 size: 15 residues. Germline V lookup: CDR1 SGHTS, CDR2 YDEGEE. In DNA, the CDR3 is TGTGCCAGCAGAAAGCGGGAGGGCTCCTACAATGAGCAGTTCTTC. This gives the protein CASRKREGSYNEQFF.

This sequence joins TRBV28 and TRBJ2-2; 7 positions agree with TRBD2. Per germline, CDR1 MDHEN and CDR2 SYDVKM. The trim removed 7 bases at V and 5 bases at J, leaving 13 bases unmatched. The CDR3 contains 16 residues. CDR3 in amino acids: CASNALRGRGTGELFF. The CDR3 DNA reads TGTGCCAGCAACGCACTTCGCGGGAGAGGTACCGGGGAGCTGTTTTTT.

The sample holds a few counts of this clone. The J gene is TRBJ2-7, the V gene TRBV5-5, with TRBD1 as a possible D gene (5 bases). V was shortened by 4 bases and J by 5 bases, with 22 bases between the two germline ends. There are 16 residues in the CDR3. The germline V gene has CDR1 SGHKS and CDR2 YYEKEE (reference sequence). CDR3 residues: CASSPFGRAKFDEQYF. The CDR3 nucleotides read TGTGCCAGCAGCCCTTTCGGCAGGGCAAAGTTCGACGAGCAGTACTTC.

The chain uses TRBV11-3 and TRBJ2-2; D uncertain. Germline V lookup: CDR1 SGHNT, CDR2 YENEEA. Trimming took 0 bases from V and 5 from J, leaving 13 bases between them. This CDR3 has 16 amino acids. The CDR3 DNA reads TGTGCCAGCAGCTTAGATGGGTCAGGCCGTACCGGGGAGCTGTTTTTT. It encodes CASSLDGSGRTGELFF.

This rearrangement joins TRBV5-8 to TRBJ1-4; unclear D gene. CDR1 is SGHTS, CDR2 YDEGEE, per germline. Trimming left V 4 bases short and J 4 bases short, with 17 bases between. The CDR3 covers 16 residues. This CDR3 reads CASSPPGRVGNEKLFF. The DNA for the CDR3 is TGTGCCAGCAGCCCCCCCGGGCGGGTGGGTAATGAAAAACTGTTTTTT.

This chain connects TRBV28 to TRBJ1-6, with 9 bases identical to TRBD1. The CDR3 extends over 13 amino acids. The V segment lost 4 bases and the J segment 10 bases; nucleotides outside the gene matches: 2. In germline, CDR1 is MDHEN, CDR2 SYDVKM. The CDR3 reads CASSWTGDSPLHF. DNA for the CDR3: TGTGCCAGCAGTTGGACAGGGGACTCACCCCTCCACTTT.

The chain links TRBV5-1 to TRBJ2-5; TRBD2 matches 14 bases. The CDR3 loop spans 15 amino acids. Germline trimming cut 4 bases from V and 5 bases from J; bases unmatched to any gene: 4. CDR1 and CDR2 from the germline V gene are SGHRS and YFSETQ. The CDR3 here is CASSGGLAGEETQYF. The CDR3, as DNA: TGCGCCAGCAGCGGGGGACTAGCGGGAGAGGAGACCCAGTACTTC.

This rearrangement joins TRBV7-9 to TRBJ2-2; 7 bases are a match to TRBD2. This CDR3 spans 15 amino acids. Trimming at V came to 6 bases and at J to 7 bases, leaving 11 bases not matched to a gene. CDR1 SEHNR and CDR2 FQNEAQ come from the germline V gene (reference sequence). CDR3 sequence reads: CASSGLGSPGGELFF. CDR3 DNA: TGTGCCAGCAGTGGACTAGGGTCCCCGGGCGGGGAGCTGTTTTTT.

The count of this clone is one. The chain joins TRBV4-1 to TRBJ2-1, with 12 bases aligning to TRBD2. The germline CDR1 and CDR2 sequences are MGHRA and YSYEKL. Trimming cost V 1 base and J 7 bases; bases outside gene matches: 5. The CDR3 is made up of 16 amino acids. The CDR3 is CASSQVLAGGWNEQFF. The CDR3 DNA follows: TGCGCCAGCAGCCAAGTACTAGCGGGAGGTTGGAATGAGCAGTTCTTC.

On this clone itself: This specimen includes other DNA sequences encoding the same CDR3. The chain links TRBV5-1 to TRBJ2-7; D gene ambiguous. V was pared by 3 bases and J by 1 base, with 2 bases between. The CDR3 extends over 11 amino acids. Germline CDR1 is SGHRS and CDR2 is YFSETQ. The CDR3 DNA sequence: TGCGCCAGCAGCTCTTCCTACGAGCAGTACTTC. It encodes CASSSSYEQYF. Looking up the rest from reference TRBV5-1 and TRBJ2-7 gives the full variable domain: KAGVTQTPRYLIKTRGQQVTLSCSPISGHRSVSWYQQTPGQGLQFLFEYFSETQRNKGNFPGRFSGRQFSNSRSEMNVSTLELGDSALYLCASSSSYEQYFGPGTRLTVT.

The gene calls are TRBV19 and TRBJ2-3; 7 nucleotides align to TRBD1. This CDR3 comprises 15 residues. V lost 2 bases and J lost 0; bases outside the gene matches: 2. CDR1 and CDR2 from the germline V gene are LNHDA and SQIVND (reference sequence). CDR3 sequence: CASSITGASTDTQYF. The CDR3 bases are TGTGCCAGTAGTATAACAGGGGCAAGCACAGATACGCAGTATTTT.

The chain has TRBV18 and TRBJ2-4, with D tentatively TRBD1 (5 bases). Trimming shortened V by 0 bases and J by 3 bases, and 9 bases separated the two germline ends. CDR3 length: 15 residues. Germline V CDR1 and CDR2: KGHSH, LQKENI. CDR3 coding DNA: TGTGCCAGCTCACCACCGCCCCAGGGCAAAAACATTCAGTACTTC. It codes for CASSPPPQGKNIQYF.

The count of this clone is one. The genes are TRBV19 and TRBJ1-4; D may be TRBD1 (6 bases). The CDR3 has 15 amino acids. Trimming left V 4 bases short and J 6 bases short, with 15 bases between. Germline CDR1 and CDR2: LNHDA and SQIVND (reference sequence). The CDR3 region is CASSNRGQRYEKLFF. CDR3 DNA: TGTGCCAGTAGTAATCGCGGACAGAGGTATGAAAAACTGTTTTTT.

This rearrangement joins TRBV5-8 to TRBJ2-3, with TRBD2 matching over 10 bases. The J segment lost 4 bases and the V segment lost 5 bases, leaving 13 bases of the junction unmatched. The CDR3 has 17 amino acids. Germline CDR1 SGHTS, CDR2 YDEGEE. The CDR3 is CASSRSFSGRPADTQYF. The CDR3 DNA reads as TGTGCCAGCAGTCGATCTTTTAGCGGGAGGCCCGCAGATACGCAGTATTTT.

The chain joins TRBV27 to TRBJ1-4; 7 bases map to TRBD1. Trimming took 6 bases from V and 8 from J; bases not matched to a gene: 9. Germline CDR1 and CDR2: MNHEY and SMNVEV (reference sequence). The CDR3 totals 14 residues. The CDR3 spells CASRREGAGEKLFF. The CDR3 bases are TGTGCCAGCAGGCGGGAGGGGGCAGGGGAAAAACTGTTTTTT.

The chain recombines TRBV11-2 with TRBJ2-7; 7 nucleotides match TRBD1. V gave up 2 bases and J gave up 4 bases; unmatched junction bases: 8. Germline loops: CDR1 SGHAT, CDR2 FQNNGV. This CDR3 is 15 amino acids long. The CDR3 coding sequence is TGTGCCAGCAGCTTACTAAAGGGACAGATATACGAGCAGTACTTC. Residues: CASSLLKGQIYEQYF.

The DNA of the CDR3 is TGTGCCAGCAGTGATACAGGGAATGAGCAGTTCTTC. This gives the protein CASSDTGNEQFF. The V call is TRBV25-1, the J call TRBJ2-1; TRBD1 is a possible D gene (6 bases). Between the trimmed V and J ends, which lost 3 bases and 7 bases, there was a span of 7 bases. CDR1 MGHDK and CDR2 SYGVNS come from the germline V gene. This CDR3 is built from 12 residues.

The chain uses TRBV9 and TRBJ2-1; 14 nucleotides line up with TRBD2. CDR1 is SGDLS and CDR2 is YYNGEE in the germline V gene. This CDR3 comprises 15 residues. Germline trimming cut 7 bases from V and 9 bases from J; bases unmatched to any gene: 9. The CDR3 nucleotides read TGTGCCAGCCGTCGACTAGCGGGAGGGCCGGGTGAGCAGTTCTTC. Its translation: CASRRLAGGPGEQFF.

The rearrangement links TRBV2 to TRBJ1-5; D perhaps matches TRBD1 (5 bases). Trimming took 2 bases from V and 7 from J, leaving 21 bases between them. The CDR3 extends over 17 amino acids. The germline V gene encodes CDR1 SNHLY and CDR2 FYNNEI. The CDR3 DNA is TGTGCCAGCAGTGAAAGTACGAGTCGGGGGTCCGGGCAGCCCCAGCATTTT. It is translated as CASSESTSRGSGQPQHF.